This T cell receptor (beta chain) emerged from a study of CD8 T cells in Susac syndrome (dated by TCRdb to between 2018 and 2020). Regarding the research as a whole: Whether CD8+ T cell activation and differentiation in Susac syndrome was antigen driven was tested using repertoire sequencing. CD8+ T cell repertoire clonality was compared between over 9 healthy donors, approximately 14 Susac syndrome patients and 15 multiple sclerosis patients. The investigation overall reported the following: The study acknowledged that relatively few individuals were included in the TCR sequencing and HLA analysis.

As regards this clonotype: Its antigen is still unknown. No qualities accompany the bases; no much larger clone lies one base away.

RNA was extracted with the RNeasy kit and about 0.5 to 1 ug was reverse transcribed using random hexamers. The immunoSEQ multiplex PCR assay, covering 54 Vbeta and 13 Jbeta segments, was used to amplify TCR beta CDR3 regions. Bias from PCR amplification was corrected by using a synthetic template baseline for primer optimization and for computational correction. Turning to the authors' computational methods: Reads were annotated to V, D and J genes per IMGT and analyzed with immunoSEQ Analyzer, keeping only productive sequences. To calculate clonality, Shannon entropy was normalized by log2 of the number of productive unique sequences and then subtracted from one. For each patient and control, public and private clones were evaluated among the 100 most prevalent clones. A clone was defined as Susac-specific if it was absent from the healthy and MS cohorts, from approximately 980 published viral clones and from other ImmuneACCESS disease sequences. TCRdb reprocessing: public reads trimmed at Q25 with fastp, clones called with MiXCR, in-frame beta chains kept. Each entry is one CDR3 protein sequence, shown with its most common DNA and genes. These V and J calls originate from TCRdb's pipeline instead of the authors' own analysis. This sample gives approximately 120,000 distinct CDR3 sequences in total; just over 90% of them show up just once. The leading ten clones occupy 0.25% to 0.35% of the sample.

High-throughput TCR beta sequencing profiled peripheral blood CD8+ and CD4+ T cells from healthy donors, Susac syndrome patients and multiple sclerosis patients. Multiple sclerosis controls were treatment-naive patients with stable or active relapsing-remitting disease fulfilling revised McDonald criteria. CD8+ TEMRA cells were enriched by FACS, while bulk CD8+ and CD4+ T cells were purified by magnetic negative isolation. Blood was collected in EDTA tubes and processed within 24 hours, with PBMCs isolated through density gradient centrifugation. PBMCs destined for TCR sequencing were cryopreserved in liquid nitrogen and later thawed in a 37 °C water bath. The sorted or isolated CD4+, CD8+ and CD8+ TEMRA cells had a purity of 90% or higher. The junction carries 15 bases between V and J, which are trimmed by 10 bases and 4 bases respectively. CDR1 WSHSY and CDR2 SAAADI are derived from the germline V gene. Its CDR3 holds 13 amino acids, cysteine through phenylalanine. Just the 39-base CDR3 DNA is kept, in frame starting at base 1.

The TCR originated in a human donor with multiple sclerosis. The sample taken for sequencing was CD8+ T cells from PBMCs. The sequence is built from TRBV10-2 and TRBJ2-3; TRBD2 could be the D gene, as 5 bases match. The encoded CDR3 is CATRPQRADTQYF. The bases read TGCGCCACCAGGCCGCAGAGGGCAGATACGCAGTATTTT.